This T cell receptor beta chain was sequenced for a study of T cells expressing NK-cell markers. As for the study in general: Among eight sequenced donors, seven carried HCMV seropositivity while one was seronegative. Study-wide points: Where several donors were concerned, these clonotypes also led the CD3+CD56-NKG2C+ fraction. Each of about 6 donors carried dominant NKG2C+ clonotypes accounting for about 1.0-7.5% of CD8+ T cells.

The cDNA for TCR beta came from 5'RACE template switching with UMIs. TCRdb reprocessed the 5' RACE reads, with one entry per CDR3 protein and no DNA. This table lists 150,000 or so distinct CDR3 sequences. A remark on this clonotype: Its antigen is as yet unknown.

The germline CDR1 and CDR2 sequences are KGHDR and SFDVKD. The CDR3 contains 17 residues. This chain joins TRBV24-1 and TRBJ2-3; TCRdb's D gene call, TRBD2, goes unchecked for lack of DNA. This TCR derives from a woman in her 50s in good health. Sequencing was carried out using blood T cells: a sorted CD56 or NKG2C T cell subset, CD4+ or CD8+ T cells, or bulk PBMC T cells (not recorded which). This CDR3 is CATSEAGAGPHTDTQYF.